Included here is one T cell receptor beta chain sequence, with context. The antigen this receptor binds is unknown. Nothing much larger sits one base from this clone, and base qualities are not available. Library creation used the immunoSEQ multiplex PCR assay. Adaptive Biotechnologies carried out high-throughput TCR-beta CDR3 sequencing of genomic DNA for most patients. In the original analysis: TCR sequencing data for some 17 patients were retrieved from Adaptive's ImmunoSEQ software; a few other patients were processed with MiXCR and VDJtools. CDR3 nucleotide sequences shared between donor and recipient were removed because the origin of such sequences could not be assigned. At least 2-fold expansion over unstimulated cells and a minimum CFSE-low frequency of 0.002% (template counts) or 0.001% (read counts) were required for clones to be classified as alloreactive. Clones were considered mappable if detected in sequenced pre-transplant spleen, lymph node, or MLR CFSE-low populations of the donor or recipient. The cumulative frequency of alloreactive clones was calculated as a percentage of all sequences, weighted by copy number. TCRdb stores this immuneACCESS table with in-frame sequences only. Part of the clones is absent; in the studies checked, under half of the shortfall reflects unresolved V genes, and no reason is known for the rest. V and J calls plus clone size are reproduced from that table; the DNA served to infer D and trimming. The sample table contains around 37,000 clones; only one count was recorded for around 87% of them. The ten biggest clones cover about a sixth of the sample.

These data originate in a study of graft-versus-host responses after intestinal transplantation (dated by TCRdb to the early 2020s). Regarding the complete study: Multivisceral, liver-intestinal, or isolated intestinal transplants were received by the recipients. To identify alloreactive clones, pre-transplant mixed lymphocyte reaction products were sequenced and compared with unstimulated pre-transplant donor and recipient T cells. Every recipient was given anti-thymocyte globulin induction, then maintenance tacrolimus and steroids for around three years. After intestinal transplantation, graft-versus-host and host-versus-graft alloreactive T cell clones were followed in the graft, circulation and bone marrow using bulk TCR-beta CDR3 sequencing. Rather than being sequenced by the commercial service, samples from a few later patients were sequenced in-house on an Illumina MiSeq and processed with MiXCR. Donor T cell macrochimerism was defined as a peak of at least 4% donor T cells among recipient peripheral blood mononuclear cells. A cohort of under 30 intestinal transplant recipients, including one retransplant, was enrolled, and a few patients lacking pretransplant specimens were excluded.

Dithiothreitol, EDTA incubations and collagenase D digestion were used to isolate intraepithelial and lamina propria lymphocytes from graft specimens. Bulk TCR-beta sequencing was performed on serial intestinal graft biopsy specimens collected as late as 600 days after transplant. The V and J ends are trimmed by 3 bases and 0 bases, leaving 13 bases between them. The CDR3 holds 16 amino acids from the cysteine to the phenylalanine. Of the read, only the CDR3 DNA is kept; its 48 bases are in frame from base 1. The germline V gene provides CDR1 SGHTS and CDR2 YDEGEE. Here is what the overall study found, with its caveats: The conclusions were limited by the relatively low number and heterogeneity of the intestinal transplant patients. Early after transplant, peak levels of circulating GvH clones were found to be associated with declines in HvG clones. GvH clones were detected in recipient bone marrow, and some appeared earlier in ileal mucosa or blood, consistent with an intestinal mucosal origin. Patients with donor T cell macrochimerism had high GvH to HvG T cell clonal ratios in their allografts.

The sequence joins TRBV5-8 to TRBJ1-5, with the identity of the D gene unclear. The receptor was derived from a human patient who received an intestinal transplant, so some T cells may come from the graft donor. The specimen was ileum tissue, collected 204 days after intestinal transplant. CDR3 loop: CASSSVSTNSNQPQHF. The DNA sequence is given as TGTGCCAGCAGCTCAGTATCGACTAATAGCAATCAGCCCCAGCATTTT.